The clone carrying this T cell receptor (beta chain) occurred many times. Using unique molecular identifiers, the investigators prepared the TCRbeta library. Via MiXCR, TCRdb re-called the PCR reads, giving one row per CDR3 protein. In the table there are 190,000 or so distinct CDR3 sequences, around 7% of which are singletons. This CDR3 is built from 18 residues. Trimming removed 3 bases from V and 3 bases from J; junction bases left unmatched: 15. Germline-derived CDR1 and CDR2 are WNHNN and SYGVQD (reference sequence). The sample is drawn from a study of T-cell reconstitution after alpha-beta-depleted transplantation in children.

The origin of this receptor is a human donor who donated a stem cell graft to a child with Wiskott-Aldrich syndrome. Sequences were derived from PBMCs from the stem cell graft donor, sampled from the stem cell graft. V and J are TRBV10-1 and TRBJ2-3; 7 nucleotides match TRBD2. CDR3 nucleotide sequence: TGCGCCAGCAGTGATTCTAGCGGCAATCCCTTGGGGACAGATACGCAGTATTTT. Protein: CASSDSSGNPLGTDTQYF.